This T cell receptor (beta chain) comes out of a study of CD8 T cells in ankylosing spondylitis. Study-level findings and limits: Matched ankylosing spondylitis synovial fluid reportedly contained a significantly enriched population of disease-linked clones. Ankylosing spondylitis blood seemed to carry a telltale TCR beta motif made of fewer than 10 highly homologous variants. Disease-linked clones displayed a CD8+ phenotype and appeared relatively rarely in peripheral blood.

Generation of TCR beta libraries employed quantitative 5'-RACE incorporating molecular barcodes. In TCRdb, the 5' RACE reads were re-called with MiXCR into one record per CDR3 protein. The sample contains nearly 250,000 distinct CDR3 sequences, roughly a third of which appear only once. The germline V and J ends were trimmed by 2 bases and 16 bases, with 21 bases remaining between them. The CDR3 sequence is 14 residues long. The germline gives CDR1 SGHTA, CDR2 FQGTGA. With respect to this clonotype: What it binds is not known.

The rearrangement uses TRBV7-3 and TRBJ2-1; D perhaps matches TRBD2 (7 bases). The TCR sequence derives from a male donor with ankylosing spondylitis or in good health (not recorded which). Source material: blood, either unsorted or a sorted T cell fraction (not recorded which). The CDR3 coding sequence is TGTGCCAGCAGCTTATTGGCCCCCGGGGGGCAAGACTTCTTC. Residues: CASSLLAPGGQDFF.